This T cell receptor (beta chain) was identified in a study of blood T cell repertoires in COVID-19. Across the study: T cells, B-cell-depleted T cells, or PBMCs supplied cDNA or gDNA.

Methods used by the authors: Estimation of nucleated cell counts was performed using reference gene primer amplification. TCRdb's copy holds only in-frame clones and misses some; the assay was immunoSEQ multiplex PCR. V and J calls and clone size are given by that table; D and trimming were obtained from the DNA. The sample has about 180,000 clones, roughly 87% seen once. Per the germline V gene, CDR1 is SGHNT and CDR2 is YENEEA. V lost 3 bases and J 7 bases, leaving 10 bases between the germline ends. The CDR3 has 14 amino acids. The receptor comes from a human donor with acute COVID-19. The donor label of this sample is uncertain. Sequences were obtained from PBMCs or T cells enriched from blood (not recorded which). This chain connects TRBV11-3 to TRBJ1-6; D uncertain. CDR3 sequence: CASSFSGANSPLHF. CDR3 nucleotides: TGTGCCAGCAGCTTTTCCGGAGCAAATTCACCCCTCCACTTT.